Below, 28 T cell receptor beta chains from the same sample are listed, as sequenced in a study of blood T cell repertoires in COVID-19 (dated by TCRdb to the early 2020s). Libraries were prepared through the immunoSEQ multiplex PCR assay. The table comes from immuneACCESS by way of TCRdb, which keeps in-frame sequences with V and J called. Part of the clones is missing from these tables; in studies checked, under half for an unresolved V gene and the rest for unknown reasons. This sample has 150,000 to 180,000 clones in its table, and roughly 80% of those were observed once. The ten largest make up roughly 0.58% of the sample. The sequencing sample was made of peripheral blood. These receptor sequences come from a man between 60 and 75 years old with acute or convalescent COVID-19.

The chain recombines TRBV27 with TRBJ2-3; 8 bases match TRBD2. The germline gives CDR1 MNHEY, CDR2 SMNVEV (reference sequence). The J segment lost 3 bases and the V segment lost 5 bases, leaving 13 bases of the junction unmatched. The CDR3 sequence is 17 residues long. CDR3 nucleotides: TGTGCCAGCAGTGGGGGGAATCGCGGGAGGTGGACAGATACGCAGTATTTT. Protein sequence: CASSGGNRGRWTDTQYF.

The V and J genes are TRBV7-2 and TRBJ2-3, with 7 bases lining up with TRBD2. This CDR3 has 13 amino acids. Unmatched junction bases numbered 7, after V lost 5 bases and J lost 8 bases. Germline assignment: CDR1 SGHTA and CDR2 FQGNSA. The CDR3 is CASSATSDGTQYF. CDR3 sequence (DNA): TGTGCCAGCAGCGCCACTAGCGACGGTACGCAGTATTTT.

This chain connects TRBV7-6 to TRBJ2-1, with 9 bases lining up with TRBD2. Trimming at V came to 5 bases and at J to 6 bases, leaving 14 bases not matched to a gene. The CDR3 spans 17 residues. Germline CDR1 and CDR2: SGHVS and FNYEAQ. CDR3 DNA sequence: TGTGCCAGCAGCGGACGGACAGTCAATAGCGGGGGCAATGAGCAGTTCTTC. This gives the protein CASSGRTVNSGGNEQFF.

The gene calls are TRBV29-1 and TRBJ1-6; D is possibly TRBD1 (6 bases). The germline V gene encodes CDR1 SQVTM and CDR2 ANQGSEA. The CDR3 is made up of 14 amino acids. V was cut by 4 bases and J by 6 bases, with 13 bases left in between. The CDR3, as DNA: TGCAGCGTTGCGGGGGAGGGGGGTAATTCACCCCTCCACTTT. This codes for CSVAGEGGNSPLHF.

The chain is built from TRBV6-2 or TRBV6-3 and TRBJ1-2; 9 nucleotides match TRBD1. CDR1 and CDR2 (germline): MNHEY, SVGEGT. The CDR3 has 15 amino acids. J was trimmed by 3 bases and V by 6 bases; bases with no gene match: 8. The CDR3 bases are TGTGCCAGCAGCCCCTCGGGACAGGGAGACTATGGCTACACCTTC. Encoded protein: CASSPSGQGDYGYTF.

The rearrangement joins TRBV7-8 to TRBJ2-7; possibly TRBD2 for D (5 bases). This CDR3 is 12 amino acids long. Trimming cost V 4 bases and J 9 bases, with 13 bases left between them. Germline values: CDR1 SGHVS, CDR2 FQNEAQ. The CDR3 sequence: CASSSAGGLQYF. The CDR3 DNA is TGTGCCAGCAGCTCCGCGGGTGGCTTGCAGTACTTC. Full variable domain (rest looked up from reference TRBV7-8 and TRBJ2-7): GAGVSQSPRYKVAKRGQDVALRCDPISGHVSLFWYQQALGQGPEFLTYFQNEAQLDKSGLPSDRFFAERPEGSVSTLKIQRTQQEDSAVYLCASSSAGGLQYFGPGTRLTVT.

This chain links TRBV28 with TRBJ2-7; TRBD2 matches at 9 bases. This CDR3 contains 15 residues. V lost 5 bases and J lost 2; bases outside the gene matches: 7. CDR1 is MDHEN, CDR2 SYDVKM, per germline. CDR3 DNA sequence: TGTGCCAGCAGTACCTATAGCGGGAGCACCTACGAGCAGTACTTC. The encoded protein is CASSTYSGSTYEQYF.

The chain uses TRBV7-2 and TRBJ1-2, with TRBD1 identical over 7 bases. Unmatched junction bases numbered 7, after V lost 1 base and J lost 2 bases. This CDR3 is 16 amino acids long. Germline CDR1 SGHTA, CDR2 FQGNSA. In DNA form, the CDR3 reads TGTGCCAGCAGCTTAGGTTCAGGGGGGCAGAACTATGGCTACACCTTC. This codes for CASSLGSGGQNYGYTF.

The CDR3 bases are TGTGCCAGCAGTCAACAGACCTCACTCTTGACAGGGGACTATGGCTACACCTTC. Translating gives CASSQQTSLLTGDYGYTF. The chain couples TRBV13 to TRBJ1-2, with 8 bases matching TRBD1. Germline loops: CDR1 PRHDT, CDR2 FYEKMQ (reference sequence). V lost 6 bases and J lost 3; bases outside the gene matches: 18. The CDR3 runs 18 residues.

A remark on this clone: The identical CDR3 is also encoded by other nucleotide sequences in the sample. This chain links TRBV18 with TRBJ1-1; the match to TRBD1 covers 8 bases. The CDR3 sequence is 15 residues long. Germline assignment: CDR1 KGHSH and CDR2 LQKENI. Trimming took 3 bases from V and 2 from J; bases not matched to a gene: 5. CDR3 DNA: TGTGCCAGCTCACCCAGGACAGGGAGTAACACTGAAGCTTTCTTT. As protein: CASSPRTGSNTEAFF.

This sequence joins TRBV6-5 and TRBJ1-3; no firm D call. The V end lost 10 bases, the J end lost 0 bases, and 13 bases lay between the germline ends. CDR3 length: 14 residues. In germline, CDR1 is MNHEY, CDR2 SVGAGI. In DNA form, the CDR3 reads TGTGCCATAGACCAAGGGAGCTCTGGAAACACCATATATTTT. It yields the protein CAIDQGSSGNTIYF.

This clone was detected only once. The chain has TRBV6-4 and TRBJ1-1; D call uncertain. The CDR3 contains 15 residues. Germline-derived CDR1 and CDR2 are MRHNA and SNTAGT. Deletions cut 0 bases from V and 2 bases from J, with 10 bases between. The CDR3 loop is CASSDSSAGNTEAFF. The CDR3 region has the DNA TGTGCCAGCAGTGACTCGAGTGCAGGAAACACTGAAGCTTTCTTT.

The chain uses TRBV2 and TRBJ2-2; no clear D. Deletions cut 8 bases from V and 6 bases from J, with 19 bases between. The germline V gene has CDR1 SNHLY and CDR2 FYNNEI. The CDR3 covers 15 residues. The CDR3 is CASSSRPSGPGELFF. For the CDR3, the DNA is TGTGCCAGCTCCTCCAGGCCCTCAGGTCCCGGGGAGCTGTTTTTT.

The chain is built from TRBV25-1 and TRBJ1-5; a weak D match, TRBD1 (5 bases). The CDR3 has 17 residues. The ends were cut back, 4 bases at V and 6 bases at J, with 22 bases in the middle. Germline V gene sequence: CDR1 MGHDK, CDR2 SYGVNS. CDR3 sequence: CASSVMVGGRARQPQHF. In DNA, the CDR3 is TGTGCCAGCAGTGTCATGGTCGGGGGTAGAGCGCGTCAGCCCCAGCATTTT.

This chain uses TRBV4-3 with TRBJ2-2; D remains ambiguous. The CDR3 runs to 15 residues. Germline V lookup: CDR1 LGHNA, CDR2 YSLEER. V gave up 1 base and J gave up 5 bases, with 11 bases separating them. CDR3 sequence reads: CASSQVVGYTGELFF. The CDR3 nucleotides are TGCGCCAGCAGCCAAGTTGTCGGGTATACCGGGGAGCTGTTTTTT.

This clone appeared a few times. This chain connects TRBV11-2 to TRBJ2-3; D remains unclear. CDR3 length: 11 amino acids. Germline loops: CDR1 SGHAT, CDR2 FQNNGV. V lost 4 bases and J 4 bases, leaving 3 bases between the germline ends. CDR3 DNA: TGTGCCAGCAGCTCAGCAGATACGCAGTATTTT. Amino acids: CASSSADTQYF.

This rearrangement joins TRBV5-6 to TRBJ1-1, with a weak D call TRBD1 (5 bases). Trimming cost V 0 bases and J 5 bases, with 17 bases left between them. Per germline, CDR1 SGHDT and CDR2 YYEEEE. The CDR3 runs to 16 residues. The CDR3, as DNA: TGTGCCAGCAGCTTGGTGCCAGGGCTCATAAAAACTGAAGCTTTCTTT. The encoded protein is CASSLVPGLIKTEAFF.

The chain joins TRBV7-2 to TRBJ2-2; 7 bases align to TRBD2. Germline V gene data show CDR1 as SGHTA and CDR2 as FQGNSA. The CDR3 runs 16 residues. The J segment lost 10 bases and the V segment lost 2 bases, leaving 13 bases of the junction unmatched. The CDR3 region is CASSLLAGTSPAELFF. CDR3 DNA: TGTGCCAGCAGCTTATTAGCGGGTACCTCCCCAGCGGAGCTGTTTTTT.

V is TRBV5-1 and J is TRBJ2-7; 7 bases match TRBD1. The germline CDR1 and CDR2 sequences are SGHRS and YFSETQ. The V segment lost 2 bases and the J segment 5 bases; nucleotides outside the gene matches: 10. The CDR3 sequence is 15 residues long. CDR3 DNA sequence: TGCGCCAGCAGCTTACCGACAGGGAGCTCAGACGAGCAGTACTTC. Amino acids: CASSLPTGSSDEQYF.

The V and J genes are TRBV11-3 and TRBJ1-1, with TRBD1 identical over 9 bases. The CDR3 runs to 14 residues. V gave up 5 bases and J gave up 1 base; unmatched junction bases: 2. CDR1 and CDR2 from the germline V gene are SGHNT and YENEEA. CDR3 coding DNA: TGTGCCAGCAGCCCGGGACAGGGGAACACTGAAGCTTTCTTT. It encodes CASSPGQGNTEAFF.

CDR3 sequence: CATSEYSSNQPQHF. CDR3 in DNA: TGTGCCACCAGTGAATACAGTAGCAATCAGCCCCAGCATTTT. This chain joins TRBV24-1 and TRBJ1-5; D uncertain. Germline CDR1 KGHDR, CDR2 SFDVKD. CDR3 size: 14 residues. Trimming took 4 bases from V and 0 from J, leaving 6 bases between them.

The gene calls are TRBV6-5 and TRBJ1-6; tentative D call: TRBD1 (5 bases). The CDR3 loop spans 14 amino acids. Germline V CDR1 and CDR2: MNHEY, SVGAGI. V lost 7 bases and J 5 bases, leaving 12 bases between the germline ends. CDR3 region: CASKWQGNNSPLHF. The CDR3 bases are TGTGCCAGCAAATGGCAGGGCAATAATTCACCCCTCCACTTT.

The genes are TRBV4-1 and TRBJ2-2, with 8 nucleotides matching TRBD1. The V and J ends lost 8 bases and 0 bases, in that order; junction bases with no gene match: 11. The CDR3 spans 17 residues. Per germline, CDR1 MGHRA and CDR2 YSYEKL. In DNA form, the CDR3 reads TGCGCCAGCCTTGCATTCCCGGGACAGGCGAACACCGGGGAGCTGTTTTTT. It yields the protein CASLAFPGQANTGELFF.

This rearrangement joins TRBV2 to TRBJ1-2; the match to TRBD1 covers 9 bases. This CDR3 region has 15 residues. Germline values: CDR1 SNHLY, CDR2 FYNNEI. Trimming cost V 6 bases and J 4 bases; bases outside gene matches: 9. DNA for the CDR3: TGTGCCAGCAGGTTACAGGGGGCCGCGGTCTATGGCTACACCTTC. Amino acid sequence: CASRLQGAAVYGYTF.

The chain couples TRBV28 to TRBJ2-7; tentatively, D is TRBD1 (5 bases). V dropped 4 bases and J dropped 5 bases, with 6 bases sitting between them. Germline CDR1 MDHEN, CDR2 SYDVKM. The CDR3 sequence is 11 residues long. The CDR3 loop reads CASSSGNEQYF. For the CDR3, the DNA is TGTGCCAGCAGTTCAGGGAACGAGCAGTACTTC.

The chain joins TRBV5-6 to TRBJ1-3, with 7 positions matching TRBD1. Germline CDR1 reads SGHDT; CDR2 reads YYEEEE. This CDR3 contains 18 residues. Trimming cost V 4 bases and J 4 bases; bases outside gene matches: 17. The CDR3 spells CASSTRRGGVGKGNTIYF. CDR3 DNA sequence: TGTGCCAGCAGCACCCGGAGAGGGGGCGTCGGGAAGGGAAACACCATATATTTT.

CDR3 residues: CASSQDLGTSAYF. The CDR3 bases are TGTGCCAGCAGCCAAGATCTGGGGACTAGCGCGTATTTT. The chain joins TRBV3-1 (or the pseudogene TRBV3-2) to TRBJ2-3, with 10 bases fitting TRBD2. CDR1 and CDR2 (germline): LGHDT, YNNKEL (reference sequence). After removal of 0 bases from V and 14 bases from J, the junction contained 5 bases not matched to a gene. The CDR3 has 13 amino acids.

This chain uses TRBV23-1 with TRBJ2-1; 9 positions match TRBD1. TRBV23-1 qualifies as an ORF whose function is uncertain. The CDR3 is 16 residues long. Trimming took 4 bases from V and 6 from J; bases not matched to a gene: 10. CDR3 amino acids: CASSLMRTGAPNEQFF. The DNA of the CDR3 is TGCGCCAGCAGTCTGATGAGGACAGGGGCTCCCAATGAGCAGTTCTTC.